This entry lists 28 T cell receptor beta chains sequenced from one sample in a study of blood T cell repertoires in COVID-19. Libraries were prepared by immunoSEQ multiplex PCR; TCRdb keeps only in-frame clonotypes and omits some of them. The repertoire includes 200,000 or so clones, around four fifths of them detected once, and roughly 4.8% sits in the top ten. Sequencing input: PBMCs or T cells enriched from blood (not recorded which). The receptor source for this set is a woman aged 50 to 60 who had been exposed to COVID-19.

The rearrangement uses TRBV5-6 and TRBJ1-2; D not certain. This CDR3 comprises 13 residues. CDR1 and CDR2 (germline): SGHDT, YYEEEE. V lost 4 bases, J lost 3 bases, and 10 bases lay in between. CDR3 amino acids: CASSPSRDYGYTF. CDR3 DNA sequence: TGTGCCAGCAGCCCCTCGAGGGACTATGGCTACACCTTC.

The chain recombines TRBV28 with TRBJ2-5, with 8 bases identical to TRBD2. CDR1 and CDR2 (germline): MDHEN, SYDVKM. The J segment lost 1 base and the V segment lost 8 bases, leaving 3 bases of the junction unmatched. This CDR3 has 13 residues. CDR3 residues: CASDRGGQETQYF. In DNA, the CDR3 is TGTGCCAGCGATCGGGGGGGCCAAGAGACCCAGTACTTC.

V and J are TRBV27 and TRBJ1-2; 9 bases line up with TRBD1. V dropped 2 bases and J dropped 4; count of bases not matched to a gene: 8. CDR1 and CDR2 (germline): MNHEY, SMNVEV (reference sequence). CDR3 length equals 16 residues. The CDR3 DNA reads TGTGCCAGCAGTTTAACTGGTACAGGGGGCAGCTATGGCTACACCTTC. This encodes CASSLTGTGGSYGYTF.

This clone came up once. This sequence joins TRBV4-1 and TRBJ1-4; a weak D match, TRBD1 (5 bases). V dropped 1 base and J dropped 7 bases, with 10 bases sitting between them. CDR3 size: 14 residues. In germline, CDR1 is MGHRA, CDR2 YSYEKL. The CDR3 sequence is CASSQVSGGEKLFF. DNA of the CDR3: TGCGCCAGCAGCCAAGTCTCGGGGGGTGAAAAACTGTTTTTT.

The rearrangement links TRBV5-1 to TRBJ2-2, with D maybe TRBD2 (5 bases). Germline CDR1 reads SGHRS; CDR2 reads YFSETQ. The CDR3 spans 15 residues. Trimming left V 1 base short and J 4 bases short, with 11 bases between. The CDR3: CASSLWPGITGELFF. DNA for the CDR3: TGCGCCAGCAGCTTGTGGCCGGGAATCACCGGGGAGCTGTTTTTT.

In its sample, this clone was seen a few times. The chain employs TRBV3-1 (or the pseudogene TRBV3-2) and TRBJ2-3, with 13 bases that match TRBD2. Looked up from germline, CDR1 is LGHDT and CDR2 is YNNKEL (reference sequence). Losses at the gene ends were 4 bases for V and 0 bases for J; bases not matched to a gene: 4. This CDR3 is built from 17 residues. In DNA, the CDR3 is TGTGCCAGCAGCCGACTAGCGGGGGGTATAAGCACAGATACGCAGTATTTT. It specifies CASSRLAGGISTDTQYF.

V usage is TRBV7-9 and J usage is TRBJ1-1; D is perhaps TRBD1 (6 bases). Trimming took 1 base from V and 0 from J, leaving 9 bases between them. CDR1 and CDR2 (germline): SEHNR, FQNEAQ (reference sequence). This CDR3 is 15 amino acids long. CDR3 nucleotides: TGTGCCAGCAGCTTAGGGGGGCGAATGAACACTGAAGCTTTCTTT. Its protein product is CASSLGGRMNTEAFF. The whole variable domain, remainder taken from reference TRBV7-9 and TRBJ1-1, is DTGVSQNPRHKITKRGQNVTFRCDPISEHNRLYWYRQTLGQGPEFLTYFQNEAQLEKSRLLSDRFSAERPKGSFSTLEIQRTEQGDSAMYLCASSLGGRMNTEAFFGQGTRLTVV.

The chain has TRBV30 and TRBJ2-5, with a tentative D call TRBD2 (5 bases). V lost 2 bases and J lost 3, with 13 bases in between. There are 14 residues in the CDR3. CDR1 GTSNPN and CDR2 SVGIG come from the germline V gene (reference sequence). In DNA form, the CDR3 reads TGTGCCTGGAGTAGAGGGCTAGCTAAAGAGACCCAGTACTTC. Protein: CAWSRGLAKETQYF.

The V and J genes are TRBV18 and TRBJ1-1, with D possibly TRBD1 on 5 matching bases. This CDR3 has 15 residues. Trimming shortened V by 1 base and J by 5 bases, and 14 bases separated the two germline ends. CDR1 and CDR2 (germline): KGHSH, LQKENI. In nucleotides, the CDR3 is TGTGCCAGCTCACCACGAATAATAGGGGTTACTGAAGCTTTCTTT. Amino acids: CASSPRIIGVTEAFF.

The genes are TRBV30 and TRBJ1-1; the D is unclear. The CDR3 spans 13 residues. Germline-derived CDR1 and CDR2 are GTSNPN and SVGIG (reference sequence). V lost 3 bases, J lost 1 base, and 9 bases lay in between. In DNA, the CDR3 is TGTGCCTGGAGGGACTACGGGAACACTGAAGCTTTCTTT. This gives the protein CAWRDYGNTEAFF.

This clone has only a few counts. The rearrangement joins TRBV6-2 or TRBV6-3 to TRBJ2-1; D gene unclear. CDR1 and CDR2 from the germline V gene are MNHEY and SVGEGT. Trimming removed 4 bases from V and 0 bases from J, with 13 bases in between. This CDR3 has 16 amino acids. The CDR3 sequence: CASSSQVFLSYNEQFF. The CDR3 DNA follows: TGTGCCAGCAGTTCCCAGGTGTTCCTCTCCTACAATGAGCAGTTCTTC.

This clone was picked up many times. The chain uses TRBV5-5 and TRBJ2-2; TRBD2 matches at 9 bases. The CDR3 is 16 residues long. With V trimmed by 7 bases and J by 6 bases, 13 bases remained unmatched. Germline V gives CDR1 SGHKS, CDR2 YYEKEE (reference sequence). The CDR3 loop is CASSTKRGALPGELFF. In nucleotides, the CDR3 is TGTGCCAGCTCCACCAAGCGGGGGGCGCTACCCGGGGAGCTGTTTTTT. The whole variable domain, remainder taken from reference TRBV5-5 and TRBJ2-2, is DAGVTQSPTHLIKTRGQQVTLRCSPISGHKSVSWYQQVLGQGPQFIFQYYEKEERGRGNFPDRFSARQFPNYSSELNVNALLLGDSALYLCASSTKRGALPGELFFGEGSRLTVL.

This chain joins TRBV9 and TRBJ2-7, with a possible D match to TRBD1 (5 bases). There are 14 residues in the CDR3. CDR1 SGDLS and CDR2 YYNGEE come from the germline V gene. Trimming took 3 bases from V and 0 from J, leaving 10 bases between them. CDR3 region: CASSATGNSYEQYF. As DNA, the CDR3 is TGTGCCAGCAGCGCCACAGGTAACTCCTACGAGCAGTACTTC.

CDR3 sequence: CATSRAPGETQYF. The DNA of the CDR3 is TGTGCCACCAGCAGGGCCCCCGGGGAGACCCAGTACTTC. The rearrangement links TRBV15 to TRBJ2-5, with unresolved D. The CDR3 is 13 amino acids. From germline, CDR1 is LNHNV and CDR2 YYDKDF (reference sequence). The ends were cut back, 3 bases at V and 5 bases at J, with 10 bases in the middle.

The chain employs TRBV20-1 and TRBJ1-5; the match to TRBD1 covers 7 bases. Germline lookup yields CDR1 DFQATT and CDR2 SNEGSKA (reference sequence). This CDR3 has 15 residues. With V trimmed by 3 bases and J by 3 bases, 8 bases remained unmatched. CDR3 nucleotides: TGCAGTGCTAGTCGCGAGGGGGCTACCAATCAGCCCCAGCATTTT. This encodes CSASREGATNQPQHF.

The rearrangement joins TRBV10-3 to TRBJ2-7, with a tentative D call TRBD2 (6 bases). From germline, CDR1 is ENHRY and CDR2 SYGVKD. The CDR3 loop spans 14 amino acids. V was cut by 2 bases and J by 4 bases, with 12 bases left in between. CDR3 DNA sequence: TGTGCCATCAGTGAGATTGGCGGGGCTTACGAGCAGTACTTC. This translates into CAISEIGGAYEQYF.

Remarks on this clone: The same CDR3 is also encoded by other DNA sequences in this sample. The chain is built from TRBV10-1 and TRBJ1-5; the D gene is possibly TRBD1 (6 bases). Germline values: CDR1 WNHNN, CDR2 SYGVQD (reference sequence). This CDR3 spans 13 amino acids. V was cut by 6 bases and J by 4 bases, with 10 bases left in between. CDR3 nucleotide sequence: TGCGCCAGCAGCACAGGGACGAATCAGCCCCAGCATTTT. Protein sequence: CASSTGTNQPQHF.

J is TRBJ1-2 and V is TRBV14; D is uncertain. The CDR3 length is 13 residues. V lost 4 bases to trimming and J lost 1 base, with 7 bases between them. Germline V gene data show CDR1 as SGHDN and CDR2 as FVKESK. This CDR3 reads CASSRRGNYGYTF. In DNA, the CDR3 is TGTGCCAGCAGCCGGCGGGGTAACTATGGCTACACCTTC.

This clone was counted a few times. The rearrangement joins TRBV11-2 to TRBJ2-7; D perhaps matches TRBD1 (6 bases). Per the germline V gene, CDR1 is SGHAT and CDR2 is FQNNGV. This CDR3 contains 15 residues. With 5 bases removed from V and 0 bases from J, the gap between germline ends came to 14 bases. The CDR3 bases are TGTGCCAGCAGCACCCAGTCGACAGGCTCCTACGAGCAGTACTTC. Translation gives CASSTQSTGSYEQYF.

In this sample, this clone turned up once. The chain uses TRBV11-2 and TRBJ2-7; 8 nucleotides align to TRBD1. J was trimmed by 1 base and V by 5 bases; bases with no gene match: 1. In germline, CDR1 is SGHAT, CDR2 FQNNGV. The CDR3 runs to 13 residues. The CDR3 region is CASSNRGSYEQYF. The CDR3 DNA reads TGTGCCAGCAGCAACAGGGGGTCCTACGAGCAGTACTTC.

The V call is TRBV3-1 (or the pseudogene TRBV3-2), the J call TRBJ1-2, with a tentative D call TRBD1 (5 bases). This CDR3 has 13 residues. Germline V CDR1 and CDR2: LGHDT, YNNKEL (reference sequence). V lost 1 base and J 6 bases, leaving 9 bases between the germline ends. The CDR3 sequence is CASSQATVDGYTF. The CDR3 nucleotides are TGTGCCAGCAGCCAAGCGACAGTAGATGGCTACACCTTC.

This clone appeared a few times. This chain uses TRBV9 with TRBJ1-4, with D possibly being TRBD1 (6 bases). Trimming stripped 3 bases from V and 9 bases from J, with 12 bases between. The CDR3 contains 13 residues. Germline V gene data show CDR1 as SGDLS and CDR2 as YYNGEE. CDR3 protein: CASSESQGKKLFF. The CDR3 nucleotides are TGTGCCAGCAGCGAGTCGCAGGGGAAAAAACTGTTTTTT.

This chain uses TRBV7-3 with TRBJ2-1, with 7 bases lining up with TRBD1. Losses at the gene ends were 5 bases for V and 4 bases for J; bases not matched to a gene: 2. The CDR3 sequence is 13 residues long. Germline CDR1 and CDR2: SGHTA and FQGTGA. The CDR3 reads CASSAQGYNEQFF. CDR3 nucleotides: TGTGCCAGCAGCGCACAGGGGTACAATGAGCAGTTCTTC. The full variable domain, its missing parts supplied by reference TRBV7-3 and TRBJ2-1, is GAGVSQTPSNKVTEKGKYVELRCDPISGHTALYWYRQSLGQGPEFLIYFQGTGAADDSGLPNDRFFAVRPEGSVSTLKIQRTERGDSAVYLCASSAQGYNEQFFGPGTRLTVL.

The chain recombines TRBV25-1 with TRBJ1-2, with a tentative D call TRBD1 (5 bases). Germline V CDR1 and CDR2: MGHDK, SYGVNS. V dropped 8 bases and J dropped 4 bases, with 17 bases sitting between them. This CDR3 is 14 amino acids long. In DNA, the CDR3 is TGTGCCAGCTGCCCAGACTCGACAGTCTATGGCTACACCTTC. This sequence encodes CASCPDSTVYGYTF.

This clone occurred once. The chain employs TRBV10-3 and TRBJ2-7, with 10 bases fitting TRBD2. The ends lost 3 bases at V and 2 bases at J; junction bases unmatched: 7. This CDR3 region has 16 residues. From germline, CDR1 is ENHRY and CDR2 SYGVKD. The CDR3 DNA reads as TGTGCCATCAGTGACTTCGGGACTAGCGACCCCTACGAGCAGTACTTC. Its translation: CAISDFGTSDPYEQYF.

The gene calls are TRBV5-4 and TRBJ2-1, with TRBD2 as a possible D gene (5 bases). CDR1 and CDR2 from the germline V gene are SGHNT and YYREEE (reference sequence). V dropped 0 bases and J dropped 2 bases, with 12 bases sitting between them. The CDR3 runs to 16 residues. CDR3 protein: CASSLGGAGPYNEQFF. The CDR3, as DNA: TGTGCCAGCAGCTTGGGGGGAGCTGGACCCTACAATGAGCAGTTCTTC.

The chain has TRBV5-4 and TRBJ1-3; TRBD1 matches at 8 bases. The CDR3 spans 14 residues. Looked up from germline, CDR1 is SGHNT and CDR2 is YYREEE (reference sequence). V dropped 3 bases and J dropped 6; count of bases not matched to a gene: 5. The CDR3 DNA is TGTGCCAGCAGCTCGGACAGGGACGAAAACACCATATATTTT. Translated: CASSSDRDENTIYF. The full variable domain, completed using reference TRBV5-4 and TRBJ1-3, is ETGVTQSPTHLIKTRGQQVTLRCSSQSGHNTVSWYQQALGQGPQFIFQYYREEENGRGNFPPRFSGLQFPNYSSELNVNALELDDSALYLCASSSDRDENTIYFGEGSWLTVV.

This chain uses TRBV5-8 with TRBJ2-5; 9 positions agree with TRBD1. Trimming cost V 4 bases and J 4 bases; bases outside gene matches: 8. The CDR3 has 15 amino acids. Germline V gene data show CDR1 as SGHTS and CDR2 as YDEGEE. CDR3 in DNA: TGTGCCAGCAGCAGGATGGGACAGGGAGGAGAGACCCAGTACTTC. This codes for CASSRMGQGGETQYF.